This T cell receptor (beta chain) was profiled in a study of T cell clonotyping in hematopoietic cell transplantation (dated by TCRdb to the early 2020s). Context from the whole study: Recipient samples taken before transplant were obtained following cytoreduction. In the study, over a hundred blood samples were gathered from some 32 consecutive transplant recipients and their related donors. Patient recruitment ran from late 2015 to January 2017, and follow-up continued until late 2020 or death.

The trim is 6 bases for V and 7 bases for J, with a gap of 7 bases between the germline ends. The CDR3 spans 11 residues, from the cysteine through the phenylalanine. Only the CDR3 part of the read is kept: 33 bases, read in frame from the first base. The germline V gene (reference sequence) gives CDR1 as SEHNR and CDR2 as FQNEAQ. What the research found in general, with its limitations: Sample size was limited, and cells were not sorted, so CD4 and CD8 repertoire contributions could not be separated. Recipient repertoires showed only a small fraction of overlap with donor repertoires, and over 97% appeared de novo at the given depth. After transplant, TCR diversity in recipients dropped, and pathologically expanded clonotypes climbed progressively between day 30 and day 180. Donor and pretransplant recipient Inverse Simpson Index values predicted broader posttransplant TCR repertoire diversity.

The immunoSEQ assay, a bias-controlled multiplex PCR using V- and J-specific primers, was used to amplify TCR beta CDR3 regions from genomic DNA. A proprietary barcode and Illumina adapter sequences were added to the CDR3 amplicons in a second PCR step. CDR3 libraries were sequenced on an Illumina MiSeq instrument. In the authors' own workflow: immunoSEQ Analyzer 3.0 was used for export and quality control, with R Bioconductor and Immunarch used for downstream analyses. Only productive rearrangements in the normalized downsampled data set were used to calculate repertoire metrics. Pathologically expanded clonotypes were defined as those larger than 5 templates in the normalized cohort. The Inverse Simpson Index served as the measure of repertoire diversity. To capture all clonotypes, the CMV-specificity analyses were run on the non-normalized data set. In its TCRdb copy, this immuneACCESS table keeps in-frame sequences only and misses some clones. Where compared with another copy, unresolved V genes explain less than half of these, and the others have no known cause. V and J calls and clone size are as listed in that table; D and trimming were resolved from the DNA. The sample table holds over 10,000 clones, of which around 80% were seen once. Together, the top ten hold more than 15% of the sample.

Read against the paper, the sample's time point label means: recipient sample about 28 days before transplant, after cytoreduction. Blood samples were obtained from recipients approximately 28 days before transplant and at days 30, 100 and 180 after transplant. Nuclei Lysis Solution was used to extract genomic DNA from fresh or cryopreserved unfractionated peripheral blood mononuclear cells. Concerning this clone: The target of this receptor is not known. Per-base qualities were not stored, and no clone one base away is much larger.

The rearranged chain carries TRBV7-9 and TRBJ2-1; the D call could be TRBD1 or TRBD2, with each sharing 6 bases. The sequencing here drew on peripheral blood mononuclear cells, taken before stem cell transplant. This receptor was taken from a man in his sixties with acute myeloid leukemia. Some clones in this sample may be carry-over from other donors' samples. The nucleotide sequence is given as TGTGCCAGCAGAGGGGGGAATGAGCAGTTCTTC. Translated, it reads CASRGGNEQFF.